This T cell receptor (beta chain) was captured by sequencing in a study of identifying expanded T cells in peripheral blood. Overall study findings and caveats: Clone count variance between roughly 2-week samples rose with total template count.

A note on this clone: The antigen remains undetermined.

Only in-frame clones appear in the TCRdb table, and some are missing; sequencing was by immunoSEQ multiplex PCR. The sample has more than 65,000 clones; about 88% are singletons. Trimming took 2 bases from V and 1 from J, leaving 5 bases between them. The germline V gene encodes CDR1 MNHEY and CDR2 SMNVEV (reference sequence). The CDR3 extends over 13 amino acids. The genes are TRBV27 and TRBJ1-1, with a tentative D call TRBD1 (5 bases). The clonotype was recovered from a person aged 18 to 70 in good health. The material sequenced was blood. The DNA for the CDR3 is TGTGCCAGCAGTTTAGGACAGAACACTGAAGCTTTCTTT. It is translated as CASSLGQNTEAFF.